These T cell receptor beta chains were read from a single sample in a study of blood T cell repertoires in COVID-19. Generated by immunoSEQ multiplex PCR, the TCRdb table keeps only in-frame clones and is missing some. The sample records a few hundred thousand clones, roughly four fifths being singletons. Material: PBMCs or T cells enriched from blood (not recorded which). The source of these receptors is a woman between 50 and 59 years old who had recovered from COVID-19. The CDR3 runs from the conserved cysteine through the conserved F or W. Each record gives: V gene, D gene, clone size, J gene, CDR3 DNA, CDR3 protein. D genes are given only for firm matches. Where a row states a size, it is once, few, many or the class of an expanded clone; other rows omit it.

V gene: TRBV29-1
D gene: .
clone size: .
J gene: TRBJ2-1
CDR3 DNA: TGCAGCGTTGACACAGTCCTTTACAATGAGCAGTTCTTC
CDR3 protein: CSVDTVLYNEQFF

V gene: TRBV7-8
D gene: .
clone size: .
J gene: TRBJ2-1
CDR3 DNA: TGTGCCAGCAGCTTAGCGACAGGTGAGCAGTTCTTC
CDR3 protein: CASSLATGEQFF

V gene: TRBV28
D gene: .
clone size: few
J gene: TRBJ1-3
CDR3 DNA: TGTGCCAGCAGGCCCCCATCGAGCGGAAACACCATATATTTT
CDR3 protein: CASRPPSSGNTIYF

V gene: TRBV5-1
D gene: .
clone size: .
J gene: TRBJ1-2
CDR3 DNA: TGCGCCAGCAGCTTGTCACAGGTCTATGGCTACACCTTC
CDR3 protein: CASSLSQVYGYTF

V gene: TRBV19
D gene: .
clone size: .
J gene: TRBJ1-4
CDR3 DNA: TGTGCCAGTAGTATGCCCCGGGTTAATGAAAAACTGTTTTTT
CDR3 protein: CASSMPRVNEKLFF

V gene: TRBV29-1
D gene: .
clone size: .
J gene: TRBJ1-2
CDR3 DNA: TGCAGCGTTGAAGAACCCCTTGCAGGGCGCTATGGCTACACCTTC
CDR3 protein: CSVEEPLAGRYGYTF

V gene: TRBV6-5
D gene: TRBD1
clone size: .
J gene: TRBJ2-5
CDR3 DNA: TGTGCCAGCAGTTTAGGACAGGGTGTGACCCAGTACTTC
CDR3 protein: CASSLGQGVTQYF

V gene: TRBV7-2
D gene: TRBD1
clone size: .
J gene: TRBJ1-2
CDR3 DNA: TGTGCCAGCACTCACAGGGGGGCTAACTATGGCTACACCTTC
CDR3 protein: CASTHRGANYGYTF

V gene: TRBV5-1
D gene: .
clone size: .
J gene: TRBJ2-3
CDR3 DNA: TGCGCCAGCAGCCGAGACGGGGGCACAGATACGCAGTATTTT
CDR3 protein: CASSRDGGTDTQYF

V gene: TRBV25-1
D gene: TRBD1
clone size: once
J gene: TRBJ2-5
CDR3 DNA: TGTGCCAGCAGAGAGACAGGGCCCCCCGAGACCCAGTACTTC
CDR3 protein: CASRETGPPETQYF

V gene: TRBV7-9
D gene: .
clone size: .
J gene: TRBJ1-1
CDR3 DNA: TGTGCCAGCAGCTTATCCCAGTTGAGTGGCGGCACTGAAGCTTTCTTT
CDR3 protein: CASSLSQLSGGTEAFF

V gene: TRBV6-5
D gene: TRBD2
clone size: .
J gene: TRBJ2-7
CDR3 DNA: TGTGCCTCCTCCACGACTAGCGGCTCCTACGAGCAGTACTTC
CDR3 protein: CASSTTSGSYEQYF

V gene: TRBV19
D gene: TRBD2
clone size: .
J gene: TRBJ2-1
CDR3 DNA: TGTGCCAGTAGTCGTAGCGGGAGGGCCTTGGGGAATGAGCAGTTCTTC
CDR3 protein: CASSRSGRALGNEQFF

V gene: TRBV10-3
D gene: TRBD1
clone size: .
J gene: TRBJ2-1
CDR3 DNA: TGTGCCATCAGCATGGGACAGGGGGTAAGGGGTGAGCAGTTCTTC
CDR3 protein: CAISMGQGVRGEQFF

V gene: TRBV7-2
D gene: .
clone size: .
J gene: TRBJ1-3
CDR3 DNA: TGTGCCAGCAGGAGGGGGGGAGATCGAAACACCATATATTTT
CDR3 protein: CASRRGGDRNTIYF

V gene: TRBV5-1
D gene: TRBD1
clone size: .
J gene: TRBJ2-6
CDR3 DNA: TGCGCCAGCAGCTTGGTCCCGAGACAGGGAATCTCTGGGGCCAACGTCCTGACTTTC
CDR3 protein: CASSLVPRQGISGANVLTF

V gene: TRBV28
D gene: .
clone size: .
J gene: TRBJ1-2
CDR3 DNA: TGTGCCAGCAGTTTATTCTCCTATGGCTACACCTTC
CDR3 protein: CASSLFSYGYTF

V gene: TRBV18
D gene: .
clone size: .
J gene: TRBJ2-7
CDR3 DNA: TGTGCCAGCTCACCCGGACAGACCTACGAGCAGTACTTC
CDR3 protein: CASSPGQTYEQYF

V gene: TRBV6-1
D gene: TRBD1
clone size: .
J gene: TRBJ1-3
CDR3 DNA: TGTGCCAGCAGGGAAAGAAACAGGGGCTCTGGAAACACCATATATTTT
CDR3 protein: CASRERNRGSGNTIYF

V gene: TRBV19
D gene: .
clone size: .
J gene: TRBJ1-3
CDR3 DNA: TGTGCCAGCAGGTCACCGCACTCTGGAAACACCATATATTTT
CDR3 protein: CASRSPHSGNTIYF

V gene: TRBV7-3
D gene: .
clone size: .
J gene: TRBJ1-1
CDR3 DNA: TGTGCCAGCAGCTTGGGGAGTTTGGCTGAAGCTTTCTTT
CDR3 protein: CASSLGSLAEAFF

V gene: TRBV3-1/TRBV3-2
D gene: TRBD2
clone size: .
J gene: TRBJ2-3
CDR3 DNA: TGTGCCAGCAGCCTCAGGAGTAGCGGGAGCAGAGATACGCAGTATTTT
CDR3 protein: CASSLRSSGSRDTQYF

V gene: TRBV6-1
D gene: .
clone size: .
J gene: TRBJ1-5
CDR3 DNA: TGTGCCAGCAGTGAATTCGGGTCCCAGGGGTCCCAGCATTTT
CDR3 protein: CASSEFGSQGSQHF

V gene: TRBV7-6
D gene: .
clone size: .
J gene: TRBJ2-7
CDR3 DNA: TGTGCCAGCAGCTTAGGGGTCATGGGCGGGACGGGCGAGCAGTACTTC
CDR3 protein: CASSLGVMGGTGEQYF

V gene: TRBV14
D gene: .
clone size: .
J gene: TRBJ2-5
CDR3 DNA: TGTGCCAGCAGCCATGGAAAGGGGCTTTCGTCAGAGACCCAGTACTTC
CDR3 protein: CASSHGKGLSSETQYF

V gene: TRBV30
D gene: TRBD2
clone size: few
J gene: TRBJ2-7
CDR3 DNA: TGTGCCTGGAGTCTAGCAGGGACTAGCGGACGAAGGCTAAGCTCCTACGAGCAGTACTTC
CDR3 protein: CAWSLAGTSGRRLSSYEQYF

V gene: TRBV3-1/TRBV3-2
D gene: .
clone size: .
J gene: TRBJ1-1
CDR3 DNA: TGTGCCAGCAGCCAAGCCAGTGAAGCTTTCTTT
CDR3 protein: CASSQASEAFF